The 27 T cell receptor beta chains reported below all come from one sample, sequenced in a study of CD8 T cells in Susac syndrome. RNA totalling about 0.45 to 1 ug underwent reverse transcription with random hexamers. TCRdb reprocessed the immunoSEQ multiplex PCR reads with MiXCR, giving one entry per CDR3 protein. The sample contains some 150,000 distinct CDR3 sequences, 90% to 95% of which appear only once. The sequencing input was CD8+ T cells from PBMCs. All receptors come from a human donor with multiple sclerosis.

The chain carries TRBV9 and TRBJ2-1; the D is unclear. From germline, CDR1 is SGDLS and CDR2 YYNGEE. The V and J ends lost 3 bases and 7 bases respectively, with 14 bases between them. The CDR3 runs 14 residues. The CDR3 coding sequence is TGTGCCAGCAGCGATGCGTCGGATCAGAATGAGCAGTTCTTC. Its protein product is CASSDASDQNEQFF. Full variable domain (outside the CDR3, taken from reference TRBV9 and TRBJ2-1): DSGVTQTPKHLITATGQRVTLRCSPRSGDLSVYWYQQSLDQGLQFLIQYYNGEERAKGNILERFSAQQFPDLHSELNLSSLELGDSALYFCASSDASDQNEQFFGPGTRLTVL.

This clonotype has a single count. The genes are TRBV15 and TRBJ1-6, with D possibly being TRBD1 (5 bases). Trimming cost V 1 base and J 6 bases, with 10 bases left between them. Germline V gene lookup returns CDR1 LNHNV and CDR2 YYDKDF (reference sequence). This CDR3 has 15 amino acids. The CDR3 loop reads CATSRVREGNSPLHF. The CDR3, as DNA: TGTGCCACCAGCAGAGTCAGGGAGGGTAATTCACCCCTCCACTTT.

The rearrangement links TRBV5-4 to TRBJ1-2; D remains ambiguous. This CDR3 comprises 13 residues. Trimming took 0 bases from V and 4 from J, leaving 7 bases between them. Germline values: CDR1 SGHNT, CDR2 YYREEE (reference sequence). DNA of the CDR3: TGTGCCAGCAGCTTGGACAGCATCTATGGCTACACCTTC. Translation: CASSLDSIYGYTF.

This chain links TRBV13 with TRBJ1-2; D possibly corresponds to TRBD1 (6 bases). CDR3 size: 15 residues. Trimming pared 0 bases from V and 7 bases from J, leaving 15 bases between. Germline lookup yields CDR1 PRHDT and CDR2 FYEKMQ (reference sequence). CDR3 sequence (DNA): TGTGCCAGCAGCTTAGGAGGACAGCTCTCGGGTGGCTACACCTTC. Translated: CASSLGGQLSGGYTF.

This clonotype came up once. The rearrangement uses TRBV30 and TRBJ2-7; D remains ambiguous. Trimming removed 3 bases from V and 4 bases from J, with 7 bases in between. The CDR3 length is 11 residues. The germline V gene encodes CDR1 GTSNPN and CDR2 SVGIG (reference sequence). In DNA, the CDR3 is TGTGCCTGGAGCGTCCAATACGAGCAGTACTTC. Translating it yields CAWSVQYEQYF.

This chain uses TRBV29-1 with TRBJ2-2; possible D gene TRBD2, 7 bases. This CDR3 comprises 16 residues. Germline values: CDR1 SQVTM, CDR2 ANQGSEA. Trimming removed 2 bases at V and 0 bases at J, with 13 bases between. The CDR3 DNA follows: TGCAGCGTTGAACTCTGGGGGGGCTCGAACACCGGGGAGCTGTTTTTT. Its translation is CSVELWGGSNTGELFF.

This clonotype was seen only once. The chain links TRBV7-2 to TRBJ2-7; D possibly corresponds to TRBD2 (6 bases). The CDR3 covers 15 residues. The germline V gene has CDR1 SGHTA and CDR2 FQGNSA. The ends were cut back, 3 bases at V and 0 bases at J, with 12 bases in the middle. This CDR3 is CASSLGGASSYEQYF. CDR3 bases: TGTGCCAGCAGCTTGGGCGGGGCAAGCTCCTACGAGCAGTACTTC. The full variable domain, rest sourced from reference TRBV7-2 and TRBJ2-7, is GAGVSQSPSNKVTEKGKDVELRCDPISGHTALYWYRQSLGQGLEFLIYFQGNSAPDKSGLPSDRFSAERTGGSVSTLTIQRTQQEDSAVYLCASSLGGASSYEQYFGPGTRLTVT.

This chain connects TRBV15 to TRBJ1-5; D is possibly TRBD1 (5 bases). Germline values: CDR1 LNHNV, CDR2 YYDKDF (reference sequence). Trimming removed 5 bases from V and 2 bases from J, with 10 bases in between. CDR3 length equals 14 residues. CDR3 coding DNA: TGTGCCACCAGCGAGCGGGGGGGCAATCAGCCCCAGCATTTT. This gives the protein CATSERGGNQPQHF.

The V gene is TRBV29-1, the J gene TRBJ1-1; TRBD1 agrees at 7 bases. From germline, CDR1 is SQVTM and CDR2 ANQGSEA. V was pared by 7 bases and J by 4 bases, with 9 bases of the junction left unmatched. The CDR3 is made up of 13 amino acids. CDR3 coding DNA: TGCAGCGGATTCCACCGGGACAGCACTGAAGCTTTCTTT. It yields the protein CSGFHRDSTEAFF. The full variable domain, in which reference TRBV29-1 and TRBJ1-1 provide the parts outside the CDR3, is SAVISQKPSRDICQRGTSLTIQCQVDSQVTMMFWYRQQPGQSLTLIATANQGSEATYESGFVIDKFPISRPNLTFSTLTVSNMSPEDSSIYLCSGFHRDSTEAFFGQGTRLTVV.

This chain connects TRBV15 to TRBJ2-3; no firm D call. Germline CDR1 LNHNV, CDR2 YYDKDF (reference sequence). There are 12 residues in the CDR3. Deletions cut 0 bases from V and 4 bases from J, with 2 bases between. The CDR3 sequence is CATSRDADTQYF. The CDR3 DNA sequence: TGTGCCACCAGCAGAGATGCAGATACGCAGTATTTT.

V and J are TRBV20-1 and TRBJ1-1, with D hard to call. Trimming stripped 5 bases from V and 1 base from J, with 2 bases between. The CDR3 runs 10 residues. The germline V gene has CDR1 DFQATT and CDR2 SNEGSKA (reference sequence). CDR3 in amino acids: CSAQNTEAFF. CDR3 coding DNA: TGCAGTGCTCAGAACACTGAAGCTTTCTTT.

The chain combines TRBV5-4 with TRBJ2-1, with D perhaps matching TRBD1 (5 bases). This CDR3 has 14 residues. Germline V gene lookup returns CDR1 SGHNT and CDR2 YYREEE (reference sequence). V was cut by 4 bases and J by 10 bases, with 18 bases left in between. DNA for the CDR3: TGTGCCAGCAGCACGTCGTTGGGGCGAGACGAGCAGTTCTTC. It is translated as CASSTSLGRDEQFF.

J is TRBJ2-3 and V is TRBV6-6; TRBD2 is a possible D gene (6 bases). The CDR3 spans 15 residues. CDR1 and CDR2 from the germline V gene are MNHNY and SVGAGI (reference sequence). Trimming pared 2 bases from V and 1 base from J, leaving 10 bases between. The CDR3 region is CASSYRRGRTDTQYF. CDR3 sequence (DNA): TGTGCCAGCAGTTACAGGCGGGGACGCACAGATACGCAGTATTTT.

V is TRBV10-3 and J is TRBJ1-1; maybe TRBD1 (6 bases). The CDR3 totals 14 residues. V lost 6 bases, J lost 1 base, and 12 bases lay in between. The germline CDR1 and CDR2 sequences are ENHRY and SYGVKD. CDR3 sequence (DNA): TGTGCCATCAGCCCCCTGGGACAGAACACTGAAGCTTTCTTT. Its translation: CAISPLGQNTEAFF.

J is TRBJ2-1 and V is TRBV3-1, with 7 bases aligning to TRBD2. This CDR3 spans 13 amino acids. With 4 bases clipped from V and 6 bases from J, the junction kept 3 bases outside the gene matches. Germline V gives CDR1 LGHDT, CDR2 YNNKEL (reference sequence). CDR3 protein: CASSPLARNEQFF. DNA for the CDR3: TGTGCCAGCAGCCCACTAGCGCGCAATGAGCAGTTCTTC.

CDR3 sequence (DNA): TGTGCCAGCAGCCCTCAGGGTTTCCAAGAGACCCAGTACTTC. Its translation: CASSPQGFQETQYF. The chain employs TRBV7-8 and TRBJ2-5, with D maybe TRBD1 (5 bases). The ends were cut back, 5 bases at V and 1 base at J, with 11 bases in the middle. CDR3 length: 14 amino acids. Germline CDR1 and CDR2: SGHVS and FQNEAQ.

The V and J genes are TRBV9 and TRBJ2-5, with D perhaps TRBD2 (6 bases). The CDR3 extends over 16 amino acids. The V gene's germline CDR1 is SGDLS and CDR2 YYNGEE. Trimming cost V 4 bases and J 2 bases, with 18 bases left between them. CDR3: CASSPRELRKQETQYF. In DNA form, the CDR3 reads TGTGCCAGCAGCCCACGGGAGCTGAGAAAACAAGAGACCCAGTACTTC. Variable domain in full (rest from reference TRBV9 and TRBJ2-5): DSGVTQTPKHLITATGQRVTLRCSPRSGDLSVYWYQQSLDQGLQFLIQYYNGEERAKGNILERFSAQQFPDLHSELNLSSLELGDSALYFCASSPRELRKQETQYFGPGTRLLVL.

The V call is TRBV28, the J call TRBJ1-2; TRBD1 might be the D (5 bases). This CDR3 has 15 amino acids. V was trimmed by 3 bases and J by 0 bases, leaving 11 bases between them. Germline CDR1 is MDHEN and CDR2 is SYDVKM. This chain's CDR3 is CASSFTGEANYGYTF. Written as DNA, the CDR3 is TGTGCCAGCAGTTTTACAGGAGAGGCTAACTATGGCTACACCTTC.

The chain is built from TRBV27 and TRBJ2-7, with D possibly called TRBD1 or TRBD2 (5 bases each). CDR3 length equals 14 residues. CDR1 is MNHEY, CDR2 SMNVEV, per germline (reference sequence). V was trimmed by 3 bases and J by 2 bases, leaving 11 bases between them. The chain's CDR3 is CASSFVGTTYEQYF. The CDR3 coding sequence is TGTGCCAGCAGTTTTGTCGGGACCACCTACGAGCAGTACTTC.

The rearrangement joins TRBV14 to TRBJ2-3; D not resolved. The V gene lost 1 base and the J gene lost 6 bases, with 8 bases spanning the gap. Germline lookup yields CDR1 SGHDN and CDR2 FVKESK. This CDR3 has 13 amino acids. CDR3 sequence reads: CASSQVVRDTQYF. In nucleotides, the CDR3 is TGTGCCAGCAGCCAAGTAGTCAGGGATACGCAGTATTTT.

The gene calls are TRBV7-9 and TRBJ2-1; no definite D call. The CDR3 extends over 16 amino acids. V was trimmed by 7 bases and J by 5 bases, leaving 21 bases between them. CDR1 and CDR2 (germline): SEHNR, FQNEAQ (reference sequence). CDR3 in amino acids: CASIHSSQTMNNEQFF. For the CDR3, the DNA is TGTGCCAGCATCCATTCTAGTCAGACCATGAACAATGAGCAGTTCTTC.

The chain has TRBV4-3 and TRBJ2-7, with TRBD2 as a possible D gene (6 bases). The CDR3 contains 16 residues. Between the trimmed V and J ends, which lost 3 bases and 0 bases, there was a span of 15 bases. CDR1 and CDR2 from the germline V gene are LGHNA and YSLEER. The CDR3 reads CASSQSTGGSSYEQYF. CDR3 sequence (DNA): TGCGCCAGCAGCCAGTCCACTGGGGGGAGCTCCTACGAGCAGTACTTC.

The CDR3 DNA reads TGTGCCAGCAGCCTCCAGGGAAAGGAGACCCAGTACTTC. This sequence encodes CASSLQGKETQYF. V and J are TRBV9 and TRBJ2-5; tentative D call: TRBD1 (5 bases). The CDR3 is made up of 13 amino acids. Trimming removed 4 bases from V and 5 bases from J, with 12 bases in between. CDR1 and CDR2 (germline): SGDLS, YYNGEE.

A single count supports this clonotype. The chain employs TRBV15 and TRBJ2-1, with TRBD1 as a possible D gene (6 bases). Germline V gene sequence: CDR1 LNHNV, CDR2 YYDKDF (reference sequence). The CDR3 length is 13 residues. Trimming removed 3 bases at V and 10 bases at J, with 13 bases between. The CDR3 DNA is TGTGCCACCAGCAGTCCCCCAAGGGGGGAGCAGTTCTTC. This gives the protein CATSSPPRGEQFF.

As DNA, the CDR3 is TGTGCCAGCAGTTACGTAGCGGGGGGGCCAGATGAGCAGTTCTTC. Its protein is CASSYVAGGPDEQFF. The chain combines TRBV6-5 with TRBJ2-1; 11 nucleotides align to TRBD2. V was clipped by 2 bases and J by 8 bases; unmatched bases: 5. The CDR3 loop spans 15 amino acids. Germline V lookup: CDR1 MNHEY, CDR2 SVGAGI.

CDR3 sequence (DNA): TGTGCCAGCAGGTCAAGTTACGGCTACACCTTC. Translated, it gives CASRSSYGYTF. The V call is TRBV9, the J call TRBJ1-2; D call uncertain. The length of the CDR3 is 11 residues. Germline lookup yields CDR1 SGDLS and CDR2 YYNGEE. The ends were cut back, 5 bases at V and 8 bases at J, with 10 bases in the middle.

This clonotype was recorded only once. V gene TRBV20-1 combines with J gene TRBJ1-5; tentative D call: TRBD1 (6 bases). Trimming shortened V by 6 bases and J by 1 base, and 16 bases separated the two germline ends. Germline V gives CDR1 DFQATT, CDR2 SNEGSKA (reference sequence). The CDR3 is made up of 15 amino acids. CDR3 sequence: CSAVTGWRSNQPQHF. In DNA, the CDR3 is TGCAGTGCGGTTACAGGGTGGAGAAGCAATCAGCCCCAGCATTTT.